This TCR beta chain stems from a study of cytomegalovirus exposure and HLA in healthy donors. Across the study: Genotyping of roughly 400 donors showed that about 79% belonged to the Caucasian-associated ancestry cluster.

J gave up 3 bases and V 3 bases, and 6 bases lay outside the gene matches. The CDR3 spans 15 residues. The germline gives CDR1 SGHRS, CDR2 YFSETQ. PCR employed 60 Vbeta and 13 Jbeta primers. Method: immunoSEQ multiplex PCR; TCRdb's copy keeps in-frame clones and lacks some. The sample totals around 100,000 clones. The chain employs TRBV5-1 and TRBJ2-3; the match to TRBD1 covers 8 bases. Sequences were obtained from PBMCs. The origin of this receptor is a middle-aged man in good health and CMV-seronegative. CDR3 DNA: TGCGCCAGCAGCTCCGGGACAGGAATGACAGATACGCAGTATTTT. It encodes CASSSGTGMTDTQYF.